Below, one TCR beta chain is given with its context. Its target is unknown. The sample comes from a study of T cell responses to AZD1222 COVID-19 vaccine. Whole-study findings and limits: Repertoires were collected only later (after the peak T cell response had occurred). AZD1222 recipients seropositive at baseline numbered only six or seven. In a largely white British group with more females than males, clonal diversity was possibly underestimated.

This table comes from immunoSEQ multiplex PCR, and its TCRdb copy is limited to in-frame clones, with some not included. The data show approximately 160,000 clones, 90% seen once. This CDR3 spans 17 amino acids. The receptor was isolated from an adult in good health. V usage is TRBV21-1 and J usage is TRBJ1-5. TRBV21-1 is a pseudogene locus. Sequences were derived from peripheral blood, sampled on day 0 of AZD1222 vaccination. CDR3: CASSPRGTRPVNRPQHF. The CDR3 DNA follows: TGTGCCAGCAGCCCCCGCGGTACCCGCCCGGTTAATCGGCCCCAGCATTTT.